Following are 19 T cell receptor beta chains from one sample sequenced in a study of cytomegalovirus exposure and HLA in healthy donors. The PCR employed 60 Vbeta primers together with 13 Jbeta primers. Profiling relied on immunoSEQ multiplex PCR, and the TCRdb table lists in-frame clones only, not all of them. The table lists around 85,000 clones, 70% to 80% of them singletons. Material: PBMCs. These receptors came from a man aged 30 to 39 in good health and CMV-seropositive.

The chain has TRBV30 and TRBJ2-2; 8 bases line up with TRBD2. From germline, CDR1 is GTSNPN and CDR2 SVGIG (reference sequence). Trimming cost V 8 bases and J 6 bases; bases outside gene matches: 11. The CDR3 has 14 residues. The CDR3: CARGPRGGAGELFF. DNA of the CDR3: TGTGCCCGGGGCCCCCGGGGGGGCGCCGGGGAGCTGTTTTTT.

This clone occurred once. This chain links TRBV9 with TRBJ2-2; possibly TRBD1 for D (5 bases). Germline lookup yields CDR1 SGDLS and CDR2 YYNGEE. The V end lost 8 bases, the J end lost 1 base, and 6 bases lay between the germline ends. The CDR3 extends over 12 amino acids. Here the CDR3 reads CASGQNTGELFF. In DNA, the CDR3 is TGTGCCAGTGGACAGAACACCGGGGAGCTGTTTTTT.

The chain employs TRBV5-1 and TRBJ2-6; TRBD2 matches at 7 bases. Germline lookup yields CDR1 SGHRS and CDR2 YFSETQ. After removal of 1 base from V and 0 bases from J, the junction contained 4 bases not matched to a gene. The length of the CDR3 is 17 residues. Here the CDR3 reads CASSLRPGGSGANVLTF. The CDR3 nucleotides are TGCGCCAGCAGCTTGCGTCCGGGGGGCTCTGGGGCCAACGTCCTGACTTTC.

Comments on this clone: Compared with germline, one end of the junction differs, possibly owing to a read error. The chain carries TRBV4-1 and TRBJ1-2; TRBD1 agrees at 11 bases. The CDR3 is 13 residues long. Germline loops: CDR1 MGHRA, CDR2 YSYEKL. CDR3 sequence: CASSLRRDRGAAF. The CDR3 region has the DNA TGCGCCAGCAGCCTTAGGAGGGACAGGGGGGCGGCCTTC.

J is TRBJ1-1 and V is TRBV7-9, with D unclear. This CDR3 spans 15 amino acids. V was cut by 0 bases and J by 0 bases, with 8 bases left in between. The germline V gene has CDR1 SEHNR and CDR2 FQNEAQ (reference sequence). This CDR3 is CASSLAEQLNTEAFF. The CDR3 bases are TGTGCCAGCAGCTTAGCAGAACAGTTGAACACTGAAGCTTTCTTT.

The chain combines TRBV6-5 with TRBJ1-1; 10 bases are shared with TRBD1. There are 14 residues in the CDR3. Germline lookup yields CDR1 MNHEY and CDR2 SVGAGI. V dropped 5 bases and J dropped 6; count of bases not matched to a gene: 6. The CDR3 DNA is TGTGCCAGCAGTCGGACAGGGGGGAGCGCTGAAGCTTTCTTT. It codes for CASSRTGGSAEAFF.

The chain links TRBV19 to TRBJ1-1; possibly TRBD1 for D (5 bases). CDR3 length: 13 amino acids. The ends were cut back, 8 bases at V and 1 base at J, with 11 bases in the middle. CDR1 and CDR2 (germline): LNHDA, SQIVND (reference sequence). The CDR3 spells CASAGDPNTEAFF. CDR3 nucleotides: TGTGCCAGTGCGGGGGACCCGAACACTGAAGCTTTCTTT.

The rearrangement links TRBV2 to TRBJ2-7, with 7 nucleotides matching TRBD1. CDR1 and CDR2 (germline): SNHLY, FYNNEI. V dropped 4 bases and J dropped 4; count of bases not matched to a gene: 7. The CDR3 spans 14 residues. CDR3 loop: CASSVETGLYEQYF. CDR3 DNA sequence: TGTGCCAGCAGTGTGGAGACAGGGCTGTACGAGCAGTACTTC. Complete variable domain (other parts from reference TRBV2 and TRBJ2-7): EPEVTQTPSHQVTQMGQEVILRCVPISNHLYFYWYRQILGQKVEFLVSFYNNEISEKSEIFDDQFSVERPDGSNFTLKIRSTKLEDSAMYFCASSVETGLYEQYFGPGTRLTVT.

There are a few counts of this clone. The CDR3 DNA reads as TGCGCCAGCAGCCAAGAATGGAGGGAAAACTCTGGAAACACCATATATTTT. Its translation is CASSQEWRENSGNTIYF. The V and J genes are TRBV4-1 and TRBJ1-3; D unclear. This CDR3 has 17 residues. With 0 bases removed from V and 0 bases from J, the gap between germline ends came to 12 bases. The germline V gene has CDR1 MGHRA and CDR2 YSYEKL.

The table lists this clone with a few counts. This chain connects TRBV19 to TRBJ1-1; no definite D call. Per germline, CDR1 LNHDA and CDR2 SQIVND (reference sequence). The CDR3 totals 13 residues. V was shortened by 6 bases and J by 5 bases, with 13 bases between the two germline ends. CDR3: CASSLQKWTEAFF. The CDR3 bases are TGTGCCAGTAGCTTACAGAAGTGGACTGAAGCTTTCTTT. The variable domain in full, with the rest retrieved from reference TRBV19 and TRBJ1-1, is DGGITQSPKYLFRKEGQNVTLSCEQNLNHDAMYWYRQDPGQGLRLIYYSQIVNDFQKGDIAEGYSVSREKKESFPLTVTSAQKNPTAFYLCASSLQKWTEAFFGQGTRLTVV.

The genes are TRBV27 and TRBJ2-7; D may be TRBD2 (5 bases). The germline gives CDR1 MNHEY, CDR2 SMNVEV (reference sequence). The CDR3 is 14 amino acids. The germline V and J ends were trimmed by 6 bases and 2 bases, with 14 bases remaining between them. The CDR3 nucleotides are TGTGCCAGCAGGAGGGAGTATGGACCCTACGAGCAGTACTTC. This encodes CASRREYGPYEQYF.

In this sample, this clone turned up a few times. The chain joins TRBV5-4 to TRBJ2-7; 9 nucleotides line up with TRBD1. CDR3 length: 14 amino acids. The germline CDR1 and CDR2 sequences are SGHNT and YYREEE (reference sequence). The ends lost 3 bases at V and 4 bases at J; junction bases unmatched: 5. The CDR3 sequence is CASSSPDRGYEQYF. The CDR3, as DNA: TGTGCCAGCAGCTCCCCGGACAGGGGTTACGAGCAGTACTTC.

CDR3 coding DNA: TGTGCCAGCTCACTAGCGGACAGGGGGCCTACTGGGGCCAACGTCCTGACTTTC. Protein: CASSLADRGPTGANVLTF. This rearrangement joins TRBV18 to TRBJ2-6; 11 bases fit TRBD1. Per germline, CDR1 KGHSH and CDR2 LQKENI. There are 18 residues in the CDR3. Trimming cost V 4 bases and J 2 bases; bases outside gene matches: 7.

V gene TRBV29-1 combines with J gene TRBJ1-2; 7 positions agree with TRBD1. Germline V gene lookup returns CDR1 SQVTM and CDR2 ANQGSEA. V shed 6 bases, J shed 2 bases, and the junction held 6 bases outside the gene matches. The CDR3 has 13 residues. The CDR3 DNA reads TGCAGCGTGGTCCAGGGGGAGAACTATGGCTACACCTTC. Amino acids: CSVVQGENYGYTF. Combining the CDR3 with reference TRBV29-1 and TRBJ1-2 gives the whole variable domain SAVISQKPSRDICQRGTSLTIQCQVDSQVTMMFWYRQQPGQSLTLIATANQGSEATYESGFVIDKFPISRPNLTFSTLTVSNMSPEDSSIYLCSVVQGENYGYTFGSGTRLTVV.

The J gene is TRBJ1-2, the V gene TRBV20-1; no clear D gene. Trimming removed 5 bases from V and 4 bases from J, with 8 bases in between. Germline-derived CDR1 and CDR2 are DFQATT and SNEGSKA (reference sequence). The CDR3 runs to 11 residues. CDR3 sequence reads: CSAPPLYGYTF. Here the CDR3 DNA reads TGCAGTGCTCCCCCCCTCTATGGCTACACCTTC.

The gene calls are TRBV7-8 and TRBJ2-4, with 10 bases fitting TRBD2. J lost 0 bases, V lost 2 bases, and 4 bases had no gene match. The CDR3 has 17 amino acids. CDR1 is SGHVS and CDR2 is FQNEAQ in the germline V gene. CDR3 protein: CASSLLAGAVAKNIQYF. The DNA of the CDR3 is TGTGCCAGCAGCTTACTAGCGGGGGCTGTAGCCAAAAACATTCAGTACTTC.

The CDR3 DNA follows: TGTGCCAGCAGCCCGGGCCTCCAGGGGAGTGAGCAGTTCTTC. Translated, it gives CASSPGLQGSEQFF. This chain uses TRBV7-8 with TRBJ2-1; D is possibly TRBD1 (6 bases). The CDR3 contains 14 residues. V dropped 5 bases and J dropped 9 bases, with 17 bases sitting between them. Germline lookup yields CDR1 SGHVS and CDR2 FQNEAQ.

This clone was recorded a few times. This chain links TRBV18 with TRBJ2-7; possibly TRBD1 for D (6 bases). V was clipped by 6 bases and J by 5 bases, with 17 bases between them. From germline, CDR1 is KGHSH and CDR2 LQKENI. The CDR3 loop spans 14 amino acids. CDR3 loop: CASSLQGSGHEQYF. In DNA, the CDR3 is TGTGCCAGCTCGCTACAGGGATCGGGCCACGAGCAGTACTTC.

The chain is built from TRBV29-1 and TRBJ1-1; 7 bases fit TRBD1. This CDR3 is built from 13 residues. J was trimmed by 1 base and V by 5 bases; bases with no gene match: 4. The germline CDR1 and CDR2 sequences are SQVTM and ANQGSEA. The DNA of the CDR3 is TGCAGCGTTAAACAGGGGAGGAACACTGAAGCTTTCTTT. Translated, it gives CSVKQGRNTEAFF.